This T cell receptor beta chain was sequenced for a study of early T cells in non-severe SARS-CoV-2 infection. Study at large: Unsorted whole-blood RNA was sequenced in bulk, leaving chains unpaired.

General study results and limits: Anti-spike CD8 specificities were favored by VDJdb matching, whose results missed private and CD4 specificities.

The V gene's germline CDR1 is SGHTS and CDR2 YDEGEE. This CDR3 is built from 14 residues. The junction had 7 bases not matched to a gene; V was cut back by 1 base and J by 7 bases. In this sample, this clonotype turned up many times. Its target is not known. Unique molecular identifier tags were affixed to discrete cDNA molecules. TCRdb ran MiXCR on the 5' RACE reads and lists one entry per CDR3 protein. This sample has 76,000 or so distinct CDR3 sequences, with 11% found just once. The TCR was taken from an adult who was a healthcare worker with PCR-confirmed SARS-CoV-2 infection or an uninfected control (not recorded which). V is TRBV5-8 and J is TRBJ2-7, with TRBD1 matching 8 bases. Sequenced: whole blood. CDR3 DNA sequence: TGTGCCAGCAGCTTGTGGGACAGGTCGGGGGAGCAGTACTTC. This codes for CASSLWDRSGEQYF.